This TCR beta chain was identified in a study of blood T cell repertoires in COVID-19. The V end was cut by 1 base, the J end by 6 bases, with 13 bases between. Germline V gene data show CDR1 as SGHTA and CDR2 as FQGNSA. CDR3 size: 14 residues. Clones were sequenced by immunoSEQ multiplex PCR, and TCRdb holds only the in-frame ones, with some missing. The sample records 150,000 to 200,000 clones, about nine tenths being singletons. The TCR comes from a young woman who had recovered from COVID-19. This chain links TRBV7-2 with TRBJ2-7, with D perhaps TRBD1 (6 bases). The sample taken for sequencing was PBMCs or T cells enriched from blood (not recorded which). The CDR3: CASSLEQGIGEQYF. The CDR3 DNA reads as TGTGCCAGCAGCTTAGAGCAGGGGATCGGCGAGCAGTACTTC.